A selection of T cell receptor beta chains follows, all from one sample in a study of blood T cell repertoires in COVID-19. Using immunoSEQ multiplex PCR, the repertoire was profiled, and TCRdb retains in-frame clones only, with some absent. Of hundreds of thousands of clones in the sample, approximately 86% were seen once. Sequenced input: peripheral blood. These receptors were taken from a human donor in a cohort sampled during active COVID-19. Each CDR3 is given with its conserved first and last residue. The D gene is left open where the match is weak. Some rows have no size entry. The others give once, few or many, or a class for an expanded clone.

D gene | clone size | J gene | V gene | CDR3 DNA | CDR3 protein
TRBD1 | NA | TRBJ1-1 | TRBV28 | TGTGCCAGCAGTTTAGGGTCGGCGTACAGGGGAACTGAAGCTTTCTTT | CASSLGSAYRGTEAFF
NA | once | TRBJ1-1 | TRBV6-6 | TGTGCCAGCAGTCCTCCAGGGGCCCCCAACACTGAAGCTTTCTTT | CASSPPGAPNTEAFF
TRBD1 | NA | TRBJ2-3 | TRBV2 | TGTGCCAGCCTCCTAGGATCCTGGACAGGGGGCCTGCCAGATACGCAGTATTTT | CASLLGSWTGGLPDTQYF
TRBD2 | NA | TRBJ2-7 | TRBV27 | TGTGCCAGCAGTCCTAGTGGACTAGCGGACTACGAGCAGTACTTC | CASSPSGLADYEQYF
NA | once | TRBJ2-7 | TRBV20-1 | TGCAGTGCTAGTGATAGCGGAAACCGCTACGAGCAGTACTTC | CSASDSGNRYEQYF
NA | few | TRBJ1-5 | TRBV7-3 | TGTGCCAGCAGCACAGGGATCAATCAGCCCCAGCATTTT | CASSTGINQPQHF
TRBD1 | NA | TRBJ1-5 | TRBV27 | TGTGCCAGCAGTGACAGGGGGCTCCCTTATAGCAATCAGCCCCAGCATTTT | CASSDRGLPYSNQPQHF
TRBD1 | NA | TRBJ1-5 | TRBV29-1 | TGCAGCGTTGCGAGGGACAGGCAACAGCCCCAGCATTTT | CSVARDRQQPQHF
TRBD1 | NA | TRBJ1-5 | TRBV28 | TGTGCCAGCAGGCCTCACCGGACAGGGGGCAATCAGCCCCAGCATTTT | CASRPHRTGGNQPQHF
TRBD2 | NA | TRBJ2-1 | TRBV10-1 | TGCGCCAGCAGTGAGTCAGGCGGGGGGGCCAATGAGCAGTTCTTC | CASSESGGGANEQFF
TRBD1 | NA | TRBJ2-6 | TRBV3-1/TRBV3-2 | TGTGCCAGCAGCCAAGGGACAGGGTTGTCTGGGGCCAACGTCCTGACTTTC | CASSQGTGLSGANVLTF
NA | NA | TRBJ1-3 | TRBV9 | TGTGCCAGCAGCGGCGGGGGGGGAGGAAACACCATATATTTT | CASSGGGGGNTIYF
TRBD1 | NA | TRBJ2-7 | TRBV19 | TGTGCCAGTAGTTTTGGGACAGCCTACGAGCAGTACTTC | CASSFGTAYEQYF
NA | NA | TRBJ1-1 | TRBV4-3 | TGCGCCAGCAGGCCACAGAGCCTCGACACTGAAGCTTTCTTT | CASRPQSLDTEAFF
TRBD1 | NA | TRBJ1-2 | TRBV28 | TGTGCCCTAGAGGCAGGGGGCATCTATGGCTACACCTTC | CALEAGGIYGYTF
NA | NA | TRBJ2-3 | TRBV25-1 | TGTGCCAGCAGTGGGTGGTGGGGCCGAGGCACAGATACGCAGTATTTT | CASSGWWGRGTDTQYF
TRBD1 | NA | TRBJ1-2 | TRBV7-9 | TGTGCCAGCAGGCTGACAGGGGGCTCCCTCAACTATGGCTACACCTTC | CASRLTGGSLNYGYTF
NA | NA | TRBJ1-5 | TRBV3-1/TRBV3-2 | TGTGCCAGCAGCCAAGAGCTAGACCGATTAGGCGAGCAGCCCCAGCATTTT | CASSQELDRLGEQPQHF
NA | NA | TRBJ1-1 | TRBV28 | TGTGCCAGCAGGGTGGACAGAACGAGTGTAACTGAAGCTTTCTTT | CASRVDRTSVTEAFF
NA | NA | TRBJ1-3 | TRBV6-5 | TGTGCCAGCAGTCGACAGTCCGGAAACACCATATATTTT | CASSRQSGNTIYF
NA | NA | TRBJ2-7 | TRBV7-2 | TGTGCCAGCAGCTTAGCGGCAGCCTACGAGCAGTACTTC | CASSLAAAYEQYF
TRBD1 | NA | TRBJ2-1 | TRBV6-2/TRBV6-3 | TGTGCCAGCAGTTACACACAGGGGGGGACAGGGGTCAATGAGCAGTTCTTC | CASSYTQGGTGVNEQFF
TRBD1 | NA | TRBJ1-2 | TRBV18 | TGTGCCAGCTCCCAGGGGGACACCGAAAGTGACTATGGCTACACCTTC | CASSQGDTESDYGYTF
NA | NA | TRBJ2-7 | TRBV19 | TGTGCCACTCAGGGTACCTACGAGCAGTACTTC | CATQGTYEQYF
TRBD1 | NA | TRBJ2-7 | TRBV27 | TGTGCCAGCAGTTTTTCTGGACAGGGGCAATACTACGAGCAGTACTTC | CASSFSGQGQYYEQYF
TRBD1 | NA | TRBJ1-1 | TRBV10-1 | TGCGCCAGCAGTCAGGGGGTAAGGAACACTGAAGCTTTCTTT | CASSQGVRNTEAFF
TRBD2 | once | TRBJ2-7 | TRBV11-1 | TGTGCCAGCAGCTTCCTGCGGGGGACGGAGTACGAGCAGTACTTC | CASSFLRGTEYEQYF
TRBD1 | NA | TRBJ1-5 | TRBV4-1 | TGCGCCAGCAGCCAGGCCGGGACAGGGGGCAAGTTGGGTCAGCCCCAGCATTTT | CASSQAGTGGKLGQPQHF
TRBD2 | NA | TRBJ2-5 | TRBV28 | TGTGCCAGCAGTCTGGGACTAGCGGGAGCGGGGACCCAGTACTTC | CASSLGLAGAGTQYF
NA | once | TRBJ2-7 | TRBV7-2 | TGTGCCAGCAGCTTAGGGCTCCAATCCTACGAGCAGTACTTC | CASSLGLQSYEQYF
NA | NA | TRBJ1-2 | TRBV12-3/TRBV12-4 | TGTGCCAGCAGTTATGACACCGCTGAACGCTACACCTTC | CASSYDTAERYTF
NA | once | TRBJ1-3 | TRBV9 | TGTGCCAGCAGCCCCCCCCGTGAGGGATGGTCTGGAAACACCATATATTTT | CASSPPREGWSGNTIYF
TRBD2 | NA | TRBJ2-5 | TRBV5-1 | TGCGCCAGTGACCTGTCGCGGGGGGTACAAGAGACCCAGTACTTC | CASDLSRGVQETQYF
NA | NA | TRBJ1-1 | TRBV6-1 | TGTGCCAGCAGTGACCGACAGGTTAGAAGCCGGACTGAAGCTTTCTTT | CASSDRQVRSRTEAFF
TRBD1 | NA | TRBJ1-1 | TRBV5-1 | TGCGCCAGCAGCTTGGGGACAGGGGGTTGGACTGAAGCTTTCTTT | CASSLGTGGWTEAFF
NA | NA | TRBJ1-4 | TRBV7-9 | TGTGCCAGCAGCCAGCGGGTTGAGGAAAAACTGTTTTTT | CASSQRVEEKLFF
TRBD1 | NA | TRBJ1-5 | TRBV3-1/TRBV3-2 | TGTGCCAGCAGCCAGGCTGACGGACAGGGGTACAATCAGCCCCAGCATTTT | CASSQADGQGYNQPQHF
TRBD1 | NA | TRBJ1-6 | TRBV28 | TGTGCCAGCAGTCTCCTACAGGGGGTAAATTCACCCCTCCACTTT | CASSLLQGVNSPLHF
TRBD1 | NA | TRBJ1-2 | TRBV6-2/TRBV6-3 | TGTGCCAGCAGTTACCCCGGGACAGGGGGCGTCGGCTATGGCTACACCTTC | CASSYPGTGGVGYGYTF
NA | NA | TRBJ2-7 | TRBV6-5 | TGTGCCAGCAGTACCGAAAGGGACTGCGAGCAGTACTTC | CASSTERDCEQYF
NA | NA | TRBJ2-5 | TRBV1 | TGCACCAGCAGCCAAGCAGTATGTGAGACCCAGTACTTC | CTSSQAVCETQYF
NA | NA | TRBJ1-2 | TRBV30 | TGTGCCTGGAAGTTTGAGGGCGGCTACACCTTC | CAWKFEGGYTF
NA | NA | TRBJ1-1 | TRBV6-1 | TGTGCCAGCAGTGAAGCGGAGGGAGAGACTGAAGCTTTCTTT | CASSEAEGETEAFF
TRBD2 | NA | TRBJ2-7 | TRBV20-1 | TGCAGTGCTAGTCCGAGCGGGAGGACCTCCTACGAGCAGTACTTC | CSASPSGRTSYEQYF
NA | NA | TRBJ1-2 | TRBV5-1 | TGCGCCAGCAGTCGGGGGGAGAACTATGGCTACACCTTC | CASSRGENYGYTF